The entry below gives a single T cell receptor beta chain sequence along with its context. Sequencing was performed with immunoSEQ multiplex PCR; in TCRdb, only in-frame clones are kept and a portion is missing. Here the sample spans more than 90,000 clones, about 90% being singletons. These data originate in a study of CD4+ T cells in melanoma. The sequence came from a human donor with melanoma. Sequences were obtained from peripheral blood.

The CDR3 region is CASKRIPANNEQFF. Here the CDR3 DNA reads TGTGCCAGCAAGCGAATCCCCGCCAACAATGAGCAGTTCTTC. This sequence joins TRBV6-6 and TRBJ2-1; D is ambiguous. The CDR3 consists of 14 residues. CDR1 MNHNY and CDR2 SVGAGI come from the germline V gene (reference sequence). Trimming shortened V by 7 bases and J by 5 bases, and 15 bases separated the two germline ends.